These 17 T cell receptor beta chains were sequenced from one sample in a study of blood T cell repertoires in COVID-19. Only in-frame clones appear in the TCRdb table, and some are missing; sequencing was by immunoSEQ multiplex PCR. The sample lists 50,000 to 80,000 clones, 90% occurring once. Specimen: peripheral blood. The receptors stem from a woman over 75 with active COVID-19.

The CDR3 protein is CASSLRAGTGVYEQYF. In DNA form, the CDR3 reads TGTGCCAGCAGCTTACGAGCCGGGACAGGGGTTTACGAGCAGTACTTC. The chain carries TRBV11-1 and TRBJ2-7; 10 bases are a match to TRBD1. V gave up 2 bases and J gave up 4 bases; unmatched junction bases: 8. There are 16 residues in the CDR3. In germline, CDR1 is SGHAT, CDR2 FQDESV (reference sequence).

The chain is built from TRBV7-2 and TRBJ2-7; 7 bases are a match to TRBD2. The junction had 1 base not matched to a gene; V was cut back by 2 bases and J by 0 bases. This CDR3 has 14 amino acids. Per germline, CDR1 SGHTA and CDR2 FQGNSA. CDR3 DNA: TGTGCCAGCAGCTTACTAGCGGACTCCTACGAGCAGTACTTC. This encodes CASSLLADSYEQYF.

The chain carries TRBV14 and TRBJ2-2, with D perhaps matching TRBD2 (5 bases). This CDR3 has 17 residues. Trimming left V 0 bases short and J 0 bases short, with 11 bases between. CDR1 and CDR2 from the germline V gene are SGHDN and FVKESK. In DNA, the CDR3 is TGTGCCAGCAGCCAAGATAAGGGAGCACCGAACACCGGGGAGCTGTTTTTT. This translates into CASSQDKGAPNTGELFF. Using reference TRBV14 and TRBJ2-2 for the parts outside the CDR3, the full variable domain is EAGVTQFPSHSVIEKGQTVTLRCDPISGHDNLYWYRRVMGKEIKFLLHFVKESKQDESGMPNNRFLAERTGGTYSTLKVQPAELEDSGVYFCASSQDKGAPNTGELFFGEGSRLTVL.

The chain links TRBV28 to TRBJ2-3, with TRBD1 matching over 7 bases. The CDR3 extends over 13 amino acids. The V and J ends lost 7 bases and 3 bases, in that order; junction bases with no gene match: 4. CDR1 is MDHEN, CDR2 SYDVKM, per germline. The CDR3 region has the DNA TGTGCCAGCAAACAGGGGATGACAGATACGCAGTATTTT. As protein: CASKQGMTDTQYF.

The chain uses TRBV5-1 and TRBJ2-1, with 9 bases lining up with TRBD2. CDR1 is SGHRS and CDR2 is YFSETQ in the germline V gene. The CDR3 spans 14 residues. The junction had 2 bases not matched to a gene; V was cut back by 4 bases and J by 3 bases. This CDR3 reads CASSQRGDYNEQFF. The CDR3 nucleotides read TGCGCCAGCAGCCAGCGGGGGGACTACAATGAGCAGTTCTTC.

The CDR3: CASSDPTGTSTDTQYF. The DNA for the CDR3 is TGTGCCAGCAGTGATCCCACAGGGACCTCCACAGATACGCAGTATTTT. The rearrangement links TRBV25-1 to TRBJ2-3; D might be TRBD1 (6 bases). V was shortened by 3 bases and J by 2 bases, with 15 bases between the two germline ends. This CDR3 comprises 16 residues. Per the germline V gene, CDR1 is MGHDK and CDR2 is SYGVNS. Full variable domain (rest looked up from reference TRBV25-1 and TRBJ2-3): EADIYQTPRYLVIGTGKKITLECSQTMGHDKMYWYQQDPGMELHLIHYSYGVNSTEKGDLSSESTVSRIRTEHFPLTLESARPSHTSQYLCASSDPTGTSTDTQYFGPGTRLTVL.

This clone was seen at least ten times. The chain links TRBV3-1 (or the pseudogene TRBV3-2) to TRBJ1-6; a possible D gene is TRBD1 (5 bases). The V gene lost 3 bases and the J gene lost 6 bases, with 9 bases spanning the gap. The CDR3 is 14 amino acids. Germline V gene lookup returns CDR1 LGHDT and CDR2 YNNKEL (reference sequence). CDR3 sequence: CASSHQQANSPLHF. CDR3 DNA: TGTGCCAGCAGCCATCAACAGGCTAATTCACCCCTCCACTTT.

The genes are TRBV28 and TRBJ1-1, with D uncertain. From germline, CDR1 is MDHEN and CDR2 SYDVKM. V lost 6 bases and J lost 1, with 12 bases in between. The CDR3 has 14 residues. The CDR3 DNA reads as TGTGCCAGCAGGGACTTGAACGGGAACACTGAAGCTTTCTTT. Translation: CASRDLNGNTEAFF.

The chain recombines TRBV28 with TRBJ2-3, with D possibly matching TRBD2 (7 bases). This CDR3 is built from 15 residues. The germline gives CDR1 MDHEN, CDR2 SYDVKM. V shed 7 bases and J shed 6 bases, with 20 bases lying between them. The CDR3 sequence: CASTGGGVSWDTQYF. CDR3 coding DNA: TGTGCCAGCACTGGGGGGGGCGTGAGTTGGGATACGCAGTATTTT. Variable domain in full (rest from reference TRBV28 and TRBJ2-3): DVKVTQSSRYLVKRTGEKVFLECVQDMDHENMFWYRQDPGLGLRLIYFSYDVKMKEKGDIPEGYSVSREKKERFSLILESASTNQTSMYLCASTGGGVSWDTQYFGPGTRLTVL.

The V call is TRBV5-4, the J call TRBJ1-2, with 8 nucleotides matching TRBD1. Unmatched junction bases numbered 3, after V lost 0 bases and J lost 2 bases. This CDR3 comprises 15 residues. Looked up from germline, CDR1 is SGHNT and CDR2 is YYREEE (reference sequence). The CDR3 here is CASSLGGQGNYGYTF. Written as DNA, the CDR3 is TGTGCCAGCAGCTTGGGAGGACAGGGCAACTATGGCTACACCTTC.

The chain couples TRBV10-3 to TRBJ1-1, with 8 bases fitting TRBD1. V trimming: 0 bases; J trimming: 5 bases; junction bases outside the gene matches: 5. This CDR3 has 15 amino acids. Germline CDR1 ENHRY, CDR2 SYGVKD. The CDR3 DNA reads as TGTGCCATCAGTGAGTCCCACAGGACAGGGACTGAAGCTTTCTTT. It encodes CAISESHRTGTEAFF.

The V and J genes are TRBV5-1 and TRBJ2-5; D may be TRBD1 (5 bases). Germline V gene sequence: CDR1 SGHRS, CDR2 YFSETQ. V lost 3 bases, J lost 1 base, and 13 bases lay in between. The CDR3 covers 15 residues. The CDR3 loop is CASSSQPDSQETQYF. The CDR3 DNA reads as TGCGCCAGCAGCTCCCAGCCAGACAGCCAAGAGACCCAGTACTTC.

The V and J genes are TRBV12-3 or TRBV12-4 and TRBJ2-7, with no clear D. V lost 2 bases and J 7 bases, leaving 6 bases between the germline ends. The CDR3 covers 11 residues. The CDR3: CASSLNLEQYF. In DNA form, the CDR3 reads TGTGCCAGCAGTTTAAACTTGGAGCAGTACTTC.

The CDR3 is CASSRTSGGTGELFF. The CDR3 bases are TGTGCCAGCAGCCGGACTAGCGGGGGTACGGGGGAGCTGTTTTTT. This chain links TRBV11-2 with TRBJ2-2, with TRBD2 matching over 13 bases. Per the germline V gene, CDR1 is SGHAT and CDR2 is FQNNGV. This CDR3 is built from 15 residues. J gave up 8 bases and V 5 bases, and 5 bases lay outside the gene matches.

The gene calls are TRBV21-1 and TRBJ1-5; the table names TRBD1, a call not compared with the DNA. TRBV21-1 corresponds to a pseudogene. The CDR3 extends over 17 amino acids. CDR3 region: CASSTTFYRGPYQPQHF. For the CDR3, the DNA is TGTGCCAGCAGCACGACGTTTTACAGGGGGCCCTATCAGCCCCAGCATTTT.

The genes are TRBV9 and TRBJ2-7, with a possible D match to TRBD2 (5 bases). Per the germline V gene, CDR1 is SGDLS and CDR2 is YYNGEE. The CDR3 totals 16 residues. The V end was cut by 0 bases, the J end by 0 bases, with 13 bases between. CDR3 amino acids: CASSVGNAGSSYEQYF. CDR3 coding DNA: TGTGCCAGCAGCGTAGGGAACGCGGGCTCCTCCTACGAGCAGTACTTC.

The chain uses TRBV7-9 and TRBJ1-2, with D possibly being TRBD1 (5 bases). V dropped 4 bases and J dropped 7 bases, with 10 bases sitting between them. Per germline, CDR1 SEHNR and CDR2 FQNEAQ (reference sequence). The CDR3 runs to 12 residues. The CDR3 spells CASSSTASGYTF. CDR3 in DNA: TGTGCCAGCAGCTCGACAGCCTCTGGCTACACCTTC.